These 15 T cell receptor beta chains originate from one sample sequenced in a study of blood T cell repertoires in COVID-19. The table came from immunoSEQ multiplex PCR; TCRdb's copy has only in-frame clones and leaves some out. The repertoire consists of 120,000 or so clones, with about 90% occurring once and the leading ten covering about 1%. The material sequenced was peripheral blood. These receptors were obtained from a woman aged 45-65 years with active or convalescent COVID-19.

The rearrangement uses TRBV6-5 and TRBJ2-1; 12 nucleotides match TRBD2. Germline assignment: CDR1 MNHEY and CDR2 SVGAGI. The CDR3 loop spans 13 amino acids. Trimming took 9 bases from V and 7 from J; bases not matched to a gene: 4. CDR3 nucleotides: TGTGCCAGTAGACTAGCGGGGGTAAATGAGCAGTTCTTC. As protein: CASRLAGVNEQFF.

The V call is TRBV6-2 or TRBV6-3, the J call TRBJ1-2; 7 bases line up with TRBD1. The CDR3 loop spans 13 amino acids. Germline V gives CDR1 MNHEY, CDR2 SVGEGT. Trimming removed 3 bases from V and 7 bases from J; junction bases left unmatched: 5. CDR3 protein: CASSYGGGGGYTF. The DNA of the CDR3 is TGTGCCAGCAGTTATGGAGGGGGCGGTGGCTACACCTTC.

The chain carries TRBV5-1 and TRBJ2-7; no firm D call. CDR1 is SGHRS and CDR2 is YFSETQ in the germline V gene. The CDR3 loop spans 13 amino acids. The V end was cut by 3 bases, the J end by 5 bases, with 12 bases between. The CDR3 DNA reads TGCGCCAGCAGCTCAGAGCTAGATGACGAGCAGTACTTC. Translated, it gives CASSSELDDEQYF.

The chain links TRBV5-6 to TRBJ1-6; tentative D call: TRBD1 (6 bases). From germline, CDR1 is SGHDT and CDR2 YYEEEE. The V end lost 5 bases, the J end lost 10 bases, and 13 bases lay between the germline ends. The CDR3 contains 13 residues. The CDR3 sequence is CASSYRVLSPLHF. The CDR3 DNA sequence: TGTGCCAGCAGTTACAGGGTACTCTCACCCCTCCACTTT.

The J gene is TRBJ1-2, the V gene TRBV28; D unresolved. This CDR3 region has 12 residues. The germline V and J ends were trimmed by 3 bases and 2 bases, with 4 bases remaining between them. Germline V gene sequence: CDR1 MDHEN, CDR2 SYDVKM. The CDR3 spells CASSFFNYGYTF. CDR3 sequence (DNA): TGTGCCAGCAGTTTCTTCAACTATGGCTACACCTTC.

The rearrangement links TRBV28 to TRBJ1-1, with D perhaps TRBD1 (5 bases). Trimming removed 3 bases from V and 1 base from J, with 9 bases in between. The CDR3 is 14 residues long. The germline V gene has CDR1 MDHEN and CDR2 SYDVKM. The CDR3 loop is CASSLEGPNTEAFF. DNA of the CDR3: TGTGCCAGCAGTTTGGAGGGGCCGAACACTGAAGCTTTCTTT.

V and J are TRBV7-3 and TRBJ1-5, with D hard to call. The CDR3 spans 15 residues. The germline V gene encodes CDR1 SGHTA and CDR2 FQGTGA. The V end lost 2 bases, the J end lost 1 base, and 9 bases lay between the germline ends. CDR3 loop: CASSLQDYSNQPQHF. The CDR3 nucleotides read TGTGCCAGCAGCTTACAGGATTACAGCAATCAGCCCCAGCATTTT.

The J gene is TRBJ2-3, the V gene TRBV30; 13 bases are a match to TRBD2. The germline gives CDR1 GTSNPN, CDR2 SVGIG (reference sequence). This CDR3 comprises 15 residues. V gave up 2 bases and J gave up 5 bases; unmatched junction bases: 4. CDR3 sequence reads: CAWSQGLAGVDTQYF. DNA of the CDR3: TGTGCCTGGAGTCAAGGACTAGCGGGAGTAGATACGCAGTATTTT.

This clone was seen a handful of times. CDR3 in amino acids: CASSRGGADEKLFF. The CDR3 bases are TGCGCCAGCAGCAGGGGGGGCGCGGATGAAAAACTGTTTTTT. V is TRBV5-1 and J is TRBJ1-4, with D tentatively TRBD1 (6 bases). The V end lost 4 bases, the J end lost 6 bases, and 13 bases lay between the germline ends. Germline V lookup: CDR1 SGHRS, CDR2 YFSETQ. The CDR3 length is 14 residues.

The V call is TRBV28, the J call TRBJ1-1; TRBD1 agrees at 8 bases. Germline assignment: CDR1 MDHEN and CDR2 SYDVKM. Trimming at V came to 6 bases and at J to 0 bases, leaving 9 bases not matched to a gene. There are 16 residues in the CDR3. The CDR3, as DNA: TGTGCCAGCAGAGAGCGGACAGGGTTCATGAACACTGAAGCTTTCTTT. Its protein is CASRERTGFMNTEAFF. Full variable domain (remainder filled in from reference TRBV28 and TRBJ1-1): DVKVTQSSRYLVKRTGEKVFLECVQDMDHENMFWYRQDPGLGLRLIYFSYDVKMKEKGDIPEGYSVSREKKERFSLILESASTNQTSMYLCASRERTGFMNTEAFFGQGTRLTVV.

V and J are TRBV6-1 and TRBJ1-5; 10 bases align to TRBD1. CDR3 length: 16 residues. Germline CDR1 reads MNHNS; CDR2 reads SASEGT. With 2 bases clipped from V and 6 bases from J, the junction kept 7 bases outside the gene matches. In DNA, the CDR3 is TGTGCCAGCAGTGAAAACCGACAGGGGGCCGGTCAGCCCCAGCATTTT. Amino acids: CASSENRQGAGQPQHF.

CDR3 in amino acids: CASSFSGQQNEKLFF. The DNA of the CDR3 is TGTGCCAGCAGCTTTTCCGGACAGCAGAATGAAAAACTGTTTTTT. The V and J genes are TRBV7-9 and TRBJ1-4; maybe TRBD1 (6 bases). CDR3 length: 15 residues. Germline CDR1 reads SEHNR; CDR2 reads FQNEAQ (reference sequence). With 3 bases removed from V and 5 bases from J, the gap between germline ends came to 13 bases.

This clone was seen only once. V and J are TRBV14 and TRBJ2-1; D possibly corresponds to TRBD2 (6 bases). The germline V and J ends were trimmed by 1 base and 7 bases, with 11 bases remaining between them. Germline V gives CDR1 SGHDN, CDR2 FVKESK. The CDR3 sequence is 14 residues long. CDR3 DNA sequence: TGTGCCAGCAGCCAAGTCCTAGCGTTGAATGAGCAGTTCTTC. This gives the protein CASSQVLALNEQFF.

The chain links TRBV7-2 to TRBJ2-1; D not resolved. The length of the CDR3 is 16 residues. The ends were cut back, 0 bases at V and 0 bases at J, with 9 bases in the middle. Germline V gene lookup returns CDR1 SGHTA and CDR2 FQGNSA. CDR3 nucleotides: TGTGCCAGCAGCTTAGCGGGCAAGAGCTCCTACAATGAGCAGTTCTTC. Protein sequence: CASSLAGKSSYNEQFF.

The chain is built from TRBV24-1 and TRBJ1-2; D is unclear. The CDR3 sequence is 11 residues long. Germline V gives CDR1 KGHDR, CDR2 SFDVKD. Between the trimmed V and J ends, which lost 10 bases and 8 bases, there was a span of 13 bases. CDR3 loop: CATEGGEGYTF. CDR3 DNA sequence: TGTGCCACGGAGGGAGGAGAAGGCTACACCTTC.